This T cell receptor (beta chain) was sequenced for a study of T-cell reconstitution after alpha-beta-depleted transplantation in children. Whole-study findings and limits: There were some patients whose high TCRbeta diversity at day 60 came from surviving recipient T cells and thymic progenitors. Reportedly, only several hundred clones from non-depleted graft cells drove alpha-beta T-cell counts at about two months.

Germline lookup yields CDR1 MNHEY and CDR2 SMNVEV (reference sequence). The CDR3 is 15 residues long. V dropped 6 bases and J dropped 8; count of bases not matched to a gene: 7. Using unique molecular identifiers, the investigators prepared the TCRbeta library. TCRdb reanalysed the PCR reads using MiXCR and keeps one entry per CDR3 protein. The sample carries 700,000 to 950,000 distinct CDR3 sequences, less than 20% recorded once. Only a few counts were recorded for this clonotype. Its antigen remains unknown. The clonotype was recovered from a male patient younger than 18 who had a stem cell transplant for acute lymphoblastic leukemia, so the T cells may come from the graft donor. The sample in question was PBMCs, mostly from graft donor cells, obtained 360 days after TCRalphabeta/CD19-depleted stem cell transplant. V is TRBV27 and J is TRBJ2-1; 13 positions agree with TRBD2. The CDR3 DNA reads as TGTGCCAGCAGCTGGTGGACTAGCGGGAGCCATGAGCAGTTCTTC. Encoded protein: CASSWWTSGSHEQFF.